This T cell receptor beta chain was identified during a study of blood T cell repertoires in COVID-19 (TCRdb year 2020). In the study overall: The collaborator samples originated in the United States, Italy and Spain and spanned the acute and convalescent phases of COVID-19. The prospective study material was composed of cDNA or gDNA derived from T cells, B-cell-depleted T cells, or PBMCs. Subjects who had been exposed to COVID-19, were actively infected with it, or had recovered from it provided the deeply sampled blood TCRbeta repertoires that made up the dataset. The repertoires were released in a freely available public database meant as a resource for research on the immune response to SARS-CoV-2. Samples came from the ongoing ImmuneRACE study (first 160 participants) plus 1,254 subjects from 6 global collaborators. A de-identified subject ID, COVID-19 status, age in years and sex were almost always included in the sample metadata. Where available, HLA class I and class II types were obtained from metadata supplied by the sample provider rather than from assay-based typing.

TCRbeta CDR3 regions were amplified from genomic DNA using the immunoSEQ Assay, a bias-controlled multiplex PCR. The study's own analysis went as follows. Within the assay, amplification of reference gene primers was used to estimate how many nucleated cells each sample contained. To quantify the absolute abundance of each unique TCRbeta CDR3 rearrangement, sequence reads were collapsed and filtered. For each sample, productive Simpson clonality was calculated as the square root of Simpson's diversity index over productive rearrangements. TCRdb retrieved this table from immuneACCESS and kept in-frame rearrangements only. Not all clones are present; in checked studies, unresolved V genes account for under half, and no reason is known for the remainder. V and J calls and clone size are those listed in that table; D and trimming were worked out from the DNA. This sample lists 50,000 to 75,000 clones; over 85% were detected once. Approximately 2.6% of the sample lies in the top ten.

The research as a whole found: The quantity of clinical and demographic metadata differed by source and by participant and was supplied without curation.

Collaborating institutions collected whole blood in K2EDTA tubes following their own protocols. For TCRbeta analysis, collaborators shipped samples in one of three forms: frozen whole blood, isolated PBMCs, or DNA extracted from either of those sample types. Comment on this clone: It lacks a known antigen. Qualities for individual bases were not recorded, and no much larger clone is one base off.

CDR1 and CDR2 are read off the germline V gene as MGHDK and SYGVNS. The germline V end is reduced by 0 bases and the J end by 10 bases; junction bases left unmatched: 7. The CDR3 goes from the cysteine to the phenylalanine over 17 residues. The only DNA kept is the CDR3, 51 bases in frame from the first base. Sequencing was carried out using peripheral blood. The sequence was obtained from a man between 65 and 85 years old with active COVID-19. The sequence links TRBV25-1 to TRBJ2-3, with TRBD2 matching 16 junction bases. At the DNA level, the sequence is TGTGCCAGCAGTGAATATAGGGGACTAGCGGGGGGGCTGGCGCAGTATTTT. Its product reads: CASSEYRGLAGGLAQYF.